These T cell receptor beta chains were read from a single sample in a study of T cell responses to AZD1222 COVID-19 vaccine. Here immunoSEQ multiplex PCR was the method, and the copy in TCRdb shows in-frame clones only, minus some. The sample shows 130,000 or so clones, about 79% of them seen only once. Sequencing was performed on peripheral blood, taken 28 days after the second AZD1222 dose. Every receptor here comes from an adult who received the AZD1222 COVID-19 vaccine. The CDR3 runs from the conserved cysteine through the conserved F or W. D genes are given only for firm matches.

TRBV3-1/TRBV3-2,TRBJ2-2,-,CASSPLGGRGGELFF
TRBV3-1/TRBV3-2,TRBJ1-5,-,CASSYDNQPQHF
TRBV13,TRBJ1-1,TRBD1,CASLKQGRAWGTEAFF
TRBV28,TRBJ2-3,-,CASTPPRGSITDTQYF
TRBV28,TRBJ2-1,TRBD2,CASSLGLSYNEQFF
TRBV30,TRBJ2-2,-,CAWNPGLAGELFF
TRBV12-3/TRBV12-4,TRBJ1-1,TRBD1,CASSINRGTEAFF
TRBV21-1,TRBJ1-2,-,CASSRGDHGANYGYTF
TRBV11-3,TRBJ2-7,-,CASSLGTKDEQYF
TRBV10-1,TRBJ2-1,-,CASSVYRSGGDGNEQFF
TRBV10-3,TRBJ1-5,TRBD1,CAIRGQANQPQHF
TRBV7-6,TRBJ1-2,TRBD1,CASSKRDRVLDGYTF
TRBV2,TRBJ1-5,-,CASQLRKADQPQHF
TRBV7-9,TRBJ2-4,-,CASSPRDSLAKNIQYF
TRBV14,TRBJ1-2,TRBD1,CASRVTGNYGYTF
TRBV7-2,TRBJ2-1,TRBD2,CASSLEAGGYNEQFF
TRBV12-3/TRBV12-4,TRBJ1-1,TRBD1,CASVGQGDTEAFF
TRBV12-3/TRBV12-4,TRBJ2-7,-,CASSSWWDEQYF
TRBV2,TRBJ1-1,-,CASNRVRGIGAFF
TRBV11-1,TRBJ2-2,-,CASSIDNRDTGELFF
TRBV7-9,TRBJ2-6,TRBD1,CASSHMTGRGANVLTF
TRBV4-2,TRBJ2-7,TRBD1,CASSQDPWTGASYEQYF
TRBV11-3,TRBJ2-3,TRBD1,CASSSGQPGLTDTQYF
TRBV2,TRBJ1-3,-,CASSGRTVSGNTIYF
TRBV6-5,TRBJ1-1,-,CASSYSGPNEAFF
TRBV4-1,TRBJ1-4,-,CASSQDRPGAVGNEKLFF
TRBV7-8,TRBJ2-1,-,CASSLAGGGHPIYNEQFF